This entry lists 32 T cell receptor beta chains sequenced from one sample in a study of cytomegalovirus exposure and HLA in healthy donors. Primers for the PCR totalled 60 Vbeta and 13 Jbeta. Data came from immunoSEQ multiplex PCR; TCRdb stores just in-frame clones and leaves some out. This sample has 85,000 to 100,000 clones, with 64% found just once. Specimen: PBMCs. The receptor set was obtained from a man aged 55 to 70 in good health and CMV-seronegative.

This chain connects TRBV6-5 to TRBJ1-1, with 7 positions matching TRBD1. Germline CDR1 is MNHEY and CDR2 is SVGAGI. V dropped 2 bases and J dropped 0; count of bases not matched to a gene: 6. The CDR3 loop spans 16 amino acids. CDR3 loop: CASSYLGQKMNTEAFF. The CDR3 nucleotides read TGTGCCAGCAGTTACCTGGGACAGAAAATGAACACTGAAGCTTTCTTT.

This clone was recorded once. The V gene is TRBV29-1, the J gene TRBJ2-5, with D tentatively TRBD2 (6 bases). Trimming shortened V by 6 bases and J by 5 bases, and 10 bases separated the two germline ends. The CDR3 has 11 residues. The germline V gene has CDR1 SQVTM and CDR2 ANQGSEA. The chain's CDR3 is CSVGRGETQYF. The CDR3 region has the DNA TGCAGCGTGGGCCGGGGGGAGACCCAGTACTTC.

V is TRBV15 and J is TRBJ2-6, with 8 positions matching TRBD1. Trimming took 5 bases from V and 4 from J; bases not matched to a gene: 7. Per germline, CDR1 LNHNV and CDR2 YYDKDF (reference sequence). This CDR3 comprises 16 residues. In nucleotides, the CDR3 is TGTGCCACCAGCGGCCGGACAGGGTCCGGGGCCAACGTCCTGACTTTC. This translates into CATSGRTGSGANVLTF.

Turning to this clone: One end of the junction does not line up with germline, which may come from a read error. The chain combines TRBV7-9 with TRBJ1-2; D call uncertain. Per the germline V gene, CDR1 is SEHNR and CDR2 is FQNEAQ (reference sequence). This CDR3 contains 14 residues. The CDR3: CSSSLGMEADGYTF. For the CDR3, the DNA is TGTTCCAGCAGCCTCGGGATGGAAGCTGATGGCTACACCTTC. Based on the CDR3 plus reference TRBV7-9 and TRBJ1-2, the full variable domain is DTGVSQNPRHKITKRGQNVTFRCDPISEHNRLYWYRQTLGQGPEFLTYFQNEAQLEKSRLLSDRFSAERPKGSFSTLEIQRTEQGDSAMYLCSSSLGMEADGYTFGSGTRLTVV.

The V gene is TRBV10-3, the J gene TRBJ1-1; D gene uncertain. The ends were cut back, 3 bases at V and 0 bases at J, with 11 bases in the middle. This CDR3 is built from 15 residues. Germline V gene data show CDR1 as ENHRY and CDR2 as SYGVKD. The DNA for the CDR3 is TGTGCCATCAGTGATTCTATATTTCTGAACACTGAAGCTTTCTTT. It translates to CAISDSIFLNTEAFF.

The chain joins TRBV6-1 to TRBJ2-5; no reliable D call. The J call may not be correct, given that the DNA end is closer to TRBJ2-7. The CDR3 runs to 11 residues. Germline CDR1 is MNHNS and CDR2 is SASEGT. The CDR3 here is CASSDGYEQYF. CDR3 DNA: TGTGCCAGCAGTGACGGGTACGAGCAGTACTTC.

This clone was detected only a few times. The chain joins TRBV19 to TRBJ1-5; 10 bases are a match to TRBD1. The germline V gene has CDR1 LNHDA and CDR2 SQIVND (reference sequence). V shed 7 bases, J shed 7 bases, and the junction held 10 bases outside the gene matches. The CDR3 extends over 15 amino acids. In DNA, the CDR3 is TGTGCCAGTAAATCGGAGGACAGGGGGTTCCAGCCCCAGCATTTT. Protein sequence: CASKSEDRGFQPQHF. Using reference TRBV19 and TRBJ1-5 for the parts outside the CDR3, the full variable domain is DGGITQSPKYLFRKEGQNVTLSCEQNLNHDAMYWYRQDPGQGLRLIYYSQIVNDFQKGDIAEGYSVSREKKESFPLTVTSAQKNPTAFYLCASKSEDRGFQPQHFGDGTRLSIL.

This chain joins TRBV10-1 and TRBJ2-2; 10 nucleotides agree with TRBD1. CDR1 is WNHNN, CDR2 SYGVQD, per germline (reference sequence). The V segment lost 4 bases and the J segment 6 bases; nucleotides outside the gene matches: 2. The CDR3 covers 14 residues. CDR3 DNA: TGCGCCAGCAGTGGACAGGGGGCAGCCGGGGAGCTGTTTTTT. This gives the protein CASSGQGAAGELFF.

The rearrangement joins TRBV27 to TRBJ2-2; 10 positions match TRBD1. The CDR3 has 18 amino acids. Germline V CDR1 and CDR2: MNHEY, SMNVEV (reference sequence). V lost 3 bases and J lost 5; bases outside the gene matches: 12. In DNA form, the CDR3 reads TGTGCCAGCAGTTTCTCGGTTACGGACAGGGGGGTGACCGGGGAGCTGTTTTTT. Translation gives CASSFSVTDRGVTGELFF.

The V call is TRBV29-1, the J call TRBJ2-3; 8 bases fit TRBD1. V gave up 5 bases and J gave up 2 bases; unmatched junction bases: 9. There are 15 residues in the CDR3. The germline V gene has CDR1 SQVTM and CDR2 ANQGSEA. The DNA of the CDR3 is TGCAGCGTTCCCGGATGGGGACAGGCCACAGATACGCAGTATTTT. This translates into CSVPGWGQATDTQYF.

V usage is TRBV6-1 and J usage is TRBJ2-7; TRBD1 might be the D (6 bases). The CDR3 is 14 amino acids. V lost 3 bases and J 3 bases, leaving 12 bases between the germline ends. Looked up from germline, CDR1 is MNHNS and CDR2 is SASEGT. The CDR3 DNA reads TGTGCCAGCAGTGACTTGGGACAAAACTACGAGCAGTACTTC. It yields the protein CASSDLGQNYEQYF.

This clone appeared a single time. The CDR3 here is CASSQGTAGANEKLFF. For the CDR3, the DNA is TGCGCCAGCAGCCAGGGGACAGCTGGAGCTAATGAAAAACTGTTTTTT. V gene TRBV5-1 combines with J gene TRBJ1-4, with 7 bases that match TRBD1. CDR1 is SGHRS, CDR2 YFSETQ, per germline. The CDR3 spans 16 residues. With 4 bases clipped from V and 3 bases from J, the junction kept 9 bases outside the gene matches.

The table lists this clone with a few counts. The genes are TRBV6-5 and TRBJ1-2, with D maybe TRBD1 (5 bases). V lost 7 bases and J lost 0, with 12 bases in between. Per the germline V gene, CDR1 is MNHEY and CDR2 is SVGAGI. This CDR3 contains 14 residues. In DNA form, the CDR3 reads TGTGCCAGCACCCGAGCGACAGCTAACTATGGCTACACCTTC. It is translated as CASTRATANYGYTF.

The gene calls are TRBV4-1 and TRBJ2-4; D is perhaps TRBD2 (6 bases). The germline V gene has CDR1 MGHRA and CDR2 YSYEKL. CDR3 length: 18 residues. V lost 2 bases to trimming and J lost 0 bases, with 17 bases between them. In nucleotides, the CDR3 is TGCGCCAGCAGCCAATTCACTGTCGGAGGGGTAGCCAAAAACATTCAGTACTTC. Translated, it gives CASSQFTVGGVAKNIQYF.

Only a few counts were recorded for this clone. V and J are TRBV5-1 and TRBJ2-2; D gene unclear. The CDR3 is 14 residues long. Germline V gene data show CDR1 as SGHRS and CDR2 as YFSETQ. Trimming took 5 bases from V and 3 from J, leaving 11 bases between them. The CDR3 here is CASRRSSDTGELFF. CDR3 DNA: TGCGCCAGCAGGCGATCTTCGGACACCGGGGAGCTGTTTTTT.

This chain connects TRBV6-5 to TRBJ1-2; D may be TRBD1 (6 bases). The germline V gene encodes CDR1 MNHEY and CDR2 SVGAGI. The V and J ends lost 5 bases and 2 bases respectively, with 15 bases between them. This CDR3 has 15 residues. The CDR3 reads CASSPWTDYNYGYTF. DNA for the CDR3: TGTGCCAGCAGTCCCTGGACAGACTACAACTATGGCTACACCTTC.

This clone was observed a few times. This chain links TRBV25-1 with TRBJ2-7; the D is unclear. Germline values: CDR1 MGHDK, CDR2 SYGVNS. The V gene lost 4 bases and the J gene lost 4 bases, with 17 bases spanning the gap. The CDR3 contains 15 residues. CDR3 DNA: TGTGCCAGCAGTGGACTCGAGCGCAACCGGTACGAGCAGTACTTC. This gives the protein CASSGLERNRYEQYF.

This rearrangement joins TRBV4-1 to TRBJ2-3, with TRBD2 matching over 7 bases. CDR3 length: 15 residues. The V segment lost 2 bases and the J segment 2 bases; nucleotides outside the gene matches: 4. CDR1 is MGHRA and CDR2 is YSYEKL in the germline V gene. The CDR3 region has the DNA TGCGCCAGCAGCCAACCAGCGGGGCTCACAGATACGCAGTATTTT. Protein product: CASSQPAGLTDTQYF.

V gene TRBV6-1 combines with J gene TRBJ1-3, with 7 bases aligning to TRBD1. This CDR3 has 15 amino acids. Per the germline V gene, CDR1 is MNHNS and CDR2 is SASEGT. The J segment lost 6 bases and the V segment lost 6 bases, leaving 11 bases of the junction unmatched. The CDR3 DNA is TGTGCCAGCAGAACCACAGGGGACTCTACAAACACCATATATTTT. Encoded protein: CASRTTGDSTNTIYF.

This clone was seen only a few times. This chain links TRBV4-2 with TRBJ2-1; possible D gene TRBD1, 5 bases. The CDR3 loop spans 14 amino acids. The germline gives CDR1 LGHNA, CDR2 YNFKEQ. Trimming took off 1 base at V and 8 bases at J, with 12 bases between the two ends. The CDR3 DNA follows: TGTGCCAGCAGCCAAGCAGGGTTGGTCGATGAGCAGTTCTTC. Protein: CASSQAGLVDEQFF.

This clone turned up a few times. This chain uses TRBV30 with TRBJ2-7; D may be TRBD1 (5 bases). Germline-derived CDR1 and CDR2 are GTSNPN and SVGIG (reference sequence). The CDR3 runs 12 residues. Trimming stripped 0 bases from V and 6 bases from J, with 9 bases between. CDR3 protein: CAWSVSGPEQYF. CDR3 nucleotides: TGTGCCTGGAGTGTTTCAGGGCCCGAGCAGTACTTC.

In this sample, this clone turned up a few times. The chain links TRBV10-3 to TRBJ2-3, with 7 bases lining up with TRBD2. CDR3 length: 15 amino acids. CDR1 and CDR2 (germline): ENHRY, SYGVKD. Unmatched junction bases numbered 6, after V lost 3 bases and J lost 3 bases. The CDR3 here is CAISDSREMTDTQYF. The DNA for the CDR3 is TGTGCCATCAGTGACTCGCGGGAGATGACAGATACGCAGTATTTT.

This clone was picked up a small number of times. V gene TRBV5-4 combines with J gene TRBJ2-7; D remains ambiguous. V dropped 0 bases and J dropped 3 bases, with 7 bases sitting between them. There are 13 residues in the CDR3. CDR1 and CDR2 from the germline V gene are SGHNT and YYREEE (reference sequence). The CDR3 DNA sequence: TGTGCCAGCAGCTTGGGGGCCGGCTACGAGCAGTACTTC. This sequence encodes CASSLGAGYEQYF.

The V gene is TRBV19, the J gene TRBJ2-1; a weak D match, TRBD2 (6 bases). Looked up from germline, CDR1 is LNHDA and CDR2 is SQIVND (reference sequence). V dropped 3 bases and J dropped 9 bases, with 12 bases sitting between them. This CDR3 is 13 amino acids long. This chain's CDR3 is CASSMKTRIEQFF. In nucleotides, the CDR3 is TGTGCCAGTAGTATGAAGACTAGAATTGAGCAGTTCTTC.

The chain uses TRBV28 and TRBJ2-3; 12 bases fit TRBD2. Germline CDR1 is MDHEN and CDR2 is SYDVKM. V lost 6 bases to trimming and J lost 2 bases; unmatched junction nucleotides: 9. There are 17 residues in the CDR3. CDR3 DNA sequence: TGTGCCAGCAGGAGACGGTCTAGCGGGAGGGTCACAGATACGCAGTATTTT. Translated: CASRRRSSGRVTDTQYF.

This chain joins TRBV5-1 and TRBJ1-1; D is ambiguous. The CDR3 has 13 amino acids. V shed 4 bases and J shed 0 bases, with 7 bases lying between them. Germline CDR1 SGHRS, CDR2 YFSETQ. CDR3 sequence reads: CASSERLNTEAFF. CDR3 nucleotides: TGCGCCAGCAGCGAACGGTTGAACACTGAAGCTTTCTTT.

V usage is TRBV7-9 and J usage is TRBJ1-5; no reliable D call. CDR1 SEHNR and CDR2 FQNEAQ come from the germline V gene (reference sequence). The V end was cut by 1 base, the J end by 2 bases, with 15 bases between. The CDR3 sequence is 17 residues long. The CDR3 bases are TGTGCCAGCAGCTTAGTCCTCGGGGTTGATGGCAATCAGCCCCAGCATTTT. Residues: CASSLVLGVDGNQPQHF.

CDR3 DNA sequence: TGTGCCACCGACAGGGGGGCTCAGCCCCAGCATTTT. Protein product: CATDRGAQPQHF. J is TRBJ1-5 and V is TRBV6-1; TRBD1 agrees at 9 bases. V was clipped by 10 bases and J by 6 bases; unmatched bases: 4. Germline V gene lookup returns CDR1 MNHNS and CDR2 SASEGT. The CDR3 length is 12 residues.

The rearrangement joins TRBV6-1 to TRBJ1-5; D possibly corresponds to TRBD1 (6 bases). The CDR3 runs 18 residues. Trimming cost V 0 bases and J 0 bases, with 15 bases left between them. Germline values: CDR1 MNHNS, CDR2 SASEGT. CDR3 loop: CASSEAEGEYYSNQPQHF. In DNA, the CDR3 is TGTGCCAGCAGTGAAGCAGAGGGGGAGTACTATAGCAATCAGCCCCAGCATTTT.

This clone showed up just a few times. CDR3 sequence reads: CASSARRDEQYF. The CDR3 DNA sequence: TGTGCCAGTAGTGCACGGAGGGACGAGCAGTACTTC. The V call is TRBV19, the J call TRBJ2-7, with TRBD2 as a possible D gene (6 bases). There are 12 residues in the CDR3. Germline V gene sequence: CDR1 LNHDA, CDR2 SQIVND (reference sequence). Trimming removed 5 bases at V and 5 bases at J, with 10 bases between. Full variable domain (outside the CDR3, taken from reference TRBV19 and TRBJ2-7): DGGITQSPKYLFRKEGQNVTLSCEQNLNHDAMYWYRQDPGQGLRLIYYSQIVNDFQKGDIAEGYSVSREKKESFPLTVTSAQKNPTAFYLCASSARRDEQYFGPGTRLTVT.

The chain uses TRBV5-1 and TRBJ1-5, with 9 bases matching TRBD1. Looked up from germline, CDR1 is SGHRS and CDR2 is YFSETQ. V gave up 4 bases and J gave up 5 bases; unmatched junction bases: 4. This CDR3 comprises 14 residues. CDR3 nucleotides: TGCGCCAGCAGCGCGGGACAGGGTGATCAGCCCCAGCATTTT. As protein: CASSAGQGDQPQHF.

V is TRBV7-2 and J is TRBJ1-5; D gene unclear. Between the trimmed V and J ends, which lost 6 bases and 0 bases, there was a span of 9 bases. The CDR3 is 14 residues long. In germline, CDR1 is SGHTA, CDR2 FQGNSA. The CDR3 loop reads CASRIGYSNQPQHF. CDR3 coding DNA: TGTGCCAGCAGGATCGGGTATAGCAATCAGCCCCAGCATTTT.